Below, one T cell receptor (beta chain) is given with its context. Deletions cut 2 bases from V and 9 bases from J, with 14 bases between. CDR1 and CDR2 (germline): SGDLS, YYNGEE. The CDR3 is 14 residues long. Under the authors' procedure: Reference gene primers were amplified, and this amplification served to estimate nucleated cell counts. Some clones are missing from TCRdb's copy, which holds only in-frame ones; the method was immunoSEQ multiplex PCR. That table gives V, J and clone size, and the DNA gave D and trimming. The sample contains a few hundred thousand clones, roughly 90% of which appear only once. The sample originates from a study of blood T cell repertoires in COVID-19. The study recruited people aged roughly 18 to 95 years across about two dozen US areas. Cohort 3 recovery required two negative PCRs, clearance, or symptom resolution.

The chain links TRBV9 to TRBJ1-4; D is undetermined. The receptor comes from a man between 40 and 49 years old who had recovered from COVID-19. The sample taken for sequencing was PBMCs or T cells enriched from blood (not recorded which). In DNA, the CDR3 is TGTGCCAGCAGCGTGGTGGAGGATGGGAAAAAACTGTTTTTT. Translated: CASSVVEDGKKLFF.